Listed here is a single T cell receptor (beta chain). In the authors' workflow: Estimates of nucleated cell counts were drawn from the amplification of reference gene primers. Profiled with immunoSEQ multiplex PCR; TCRdb holds only in-frame clones, not every one. D and trimming were read from the DNA, whereas the V and J calls and clone size are those reported in that table. The table lists about 59,000 clones, 80% of them singletons. The data are from a study of blood T cell repertoires in COVID-19. Study context: The samples span acute and convalescent COVID-19 from the United States, Italy and Spain. Sources were T cells, B-cell-depleted T cells, or PBMCs; the material itself was cDNA or gDNA.

Germline CDR1 SGHNT, CDR2 YYREEE (reference sequence). The CDR3 length is 14 residues. Trimming removed 3 bases at V and 6 bases at J, with 15 bases between. The sample was peripheral blood. The genes are TRBV5-4 and TRBJ1-1, with D possibly being TRBD1 (5 bases). The sequence came from a man between 60 and 75 years old with acute or convalescent COVID-19. This CDR3 reads CASSSVGPTSEAFF. CDR3 sequence (DNA): TGTGCCAGCAGCTCAGTGGGGCCCACATCTGAAGCTTTCTTT.